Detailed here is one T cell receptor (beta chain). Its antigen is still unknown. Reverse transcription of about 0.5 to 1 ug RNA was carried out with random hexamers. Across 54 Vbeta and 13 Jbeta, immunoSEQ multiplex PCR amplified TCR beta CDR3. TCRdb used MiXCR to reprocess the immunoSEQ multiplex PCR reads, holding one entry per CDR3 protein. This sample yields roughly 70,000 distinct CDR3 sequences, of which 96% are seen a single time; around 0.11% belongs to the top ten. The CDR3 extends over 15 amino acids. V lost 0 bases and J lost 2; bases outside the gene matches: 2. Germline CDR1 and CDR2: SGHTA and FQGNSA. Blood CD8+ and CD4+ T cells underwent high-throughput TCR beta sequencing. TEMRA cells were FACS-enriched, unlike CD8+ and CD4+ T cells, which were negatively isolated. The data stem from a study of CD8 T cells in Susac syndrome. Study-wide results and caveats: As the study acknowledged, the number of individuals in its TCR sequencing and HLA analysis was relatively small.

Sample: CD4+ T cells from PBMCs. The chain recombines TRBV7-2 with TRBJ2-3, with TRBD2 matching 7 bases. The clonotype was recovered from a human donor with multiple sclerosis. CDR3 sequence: CASSLAAGITDTQYF. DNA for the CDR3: TGTGCCAGCAGCTTAGCAGCGGGGATCACAGATACGCAGTATTTT.